This TCR beta chain was found in a study of T cells after yellow fever vaccination. For this clonotype: Its antigen is as yet unknown.

The CDR3 is made up of 12 amino acids. CDR1 and CDR2 from the germline V gene are SQVTM and ANQGSEA. Trimming cost V 6 bases and J 5 bases, with 13 bases left between them. Findings and limits, study-wide: Once the booster was given, most primary-vaccination clones reappeared, at approximately 97% for CD4 and 88% for CD8. Only a minor proportion of clonotypes was detected across both CD4 and CD8 compartments.

They built TCR cDNA with 5'RACE template switching, a step that put in a universal primer site and UMIs. TCRdb re-called the 5' RACE reads with MiXCR, one entry per CDR3 protein. Seen here are some 150,000 distinct CDR3 sequences, around 9.3% observed once, and the top ten hold about a third. The TCR was taken from a man aged 18 to 29 who received the YFV17D yellow fever vaccine. The starting material was CD8+ T cells sorted from PBMCs, obtained 45 days after the yellow fever booster vaccination. The rearrangement uses TRBV29-1 and TRBJ1-2, with D tentatively TRBD1 (6 bases). For the CDR3, the DNA is TGCAGCGTGTGGACAGAGTGGTATGGCTACACCTTC. The encoded protein is CSVWTEWYGYTF.